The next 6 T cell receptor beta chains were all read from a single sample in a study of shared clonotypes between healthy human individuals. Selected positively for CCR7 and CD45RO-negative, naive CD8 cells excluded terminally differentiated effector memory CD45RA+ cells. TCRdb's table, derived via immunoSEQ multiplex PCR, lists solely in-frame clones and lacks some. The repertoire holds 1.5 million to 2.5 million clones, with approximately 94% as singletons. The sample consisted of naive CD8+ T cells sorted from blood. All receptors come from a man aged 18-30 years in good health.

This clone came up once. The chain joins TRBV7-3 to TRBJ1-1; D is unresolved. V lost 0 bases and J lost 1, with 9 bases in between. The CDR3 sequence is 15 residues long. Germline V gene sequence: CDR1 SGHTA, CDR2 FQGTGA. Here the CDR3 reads CASSLTQASNTEAFF. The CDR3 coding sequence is TGTGCCAGCAGCTTAACGCAGGCTTCGAACACTGAAGCTTTCTTT.

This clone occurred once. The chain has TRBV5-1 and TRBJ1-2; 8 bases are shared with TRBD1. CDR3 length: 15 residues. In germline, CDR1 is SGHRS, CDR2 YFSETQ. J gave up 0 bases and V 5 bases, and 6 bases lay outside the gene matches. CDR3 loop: CASSLTGGPNYGYTF. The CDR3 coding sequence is TGCGCCAGCAGTCTAACAGGGGGTCCTAACTATGGCTACACCTTC.

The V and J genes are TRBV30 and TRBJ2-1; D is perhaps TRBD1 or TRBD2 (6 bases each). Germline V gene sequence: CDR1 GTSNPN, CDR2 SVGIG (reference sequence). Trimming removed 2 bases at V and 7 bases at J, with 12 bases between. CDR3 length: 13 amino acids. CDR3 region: CAWSFGGRNEQFF. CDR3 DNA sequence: TGTGCCTGGAGTTTTGGGGGGCGGAATGAGCAGTTCTTC.

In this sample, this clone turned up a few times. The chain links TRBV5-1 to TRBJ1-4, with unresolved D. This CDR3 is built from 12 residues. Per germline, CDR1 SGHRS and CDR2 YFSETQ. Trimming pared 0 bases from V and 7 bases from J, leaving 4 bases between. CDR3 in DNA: TGCGCCAGCAGCTTGGACGGTGAAAAACTGTTTTTT. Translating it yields CASSLDGEKLFF.

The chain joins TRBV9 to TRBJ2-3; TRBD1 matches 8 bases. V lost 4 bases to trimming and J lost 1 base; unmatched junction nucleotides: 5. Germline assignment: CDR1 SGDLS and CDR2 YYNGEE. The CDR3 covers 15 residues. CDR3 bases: TGTGCCAGCAGCACCTCGGGACAGGGCACAGATACGCAGTATTTT. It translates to CASSTSGQGTDTQYF.

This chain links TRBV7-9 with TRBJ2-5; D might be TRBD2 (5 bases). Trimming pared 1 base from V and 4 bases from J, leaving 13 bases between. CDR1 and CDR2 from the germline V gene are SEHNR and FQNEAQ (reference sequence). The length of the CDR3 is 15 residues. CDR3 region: CASSLVRGWGETQYF. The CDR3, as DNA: TGTGCCAGCAGCTTAGTAAGAGGGTGGGGAGAGACCCAGTACTTC.